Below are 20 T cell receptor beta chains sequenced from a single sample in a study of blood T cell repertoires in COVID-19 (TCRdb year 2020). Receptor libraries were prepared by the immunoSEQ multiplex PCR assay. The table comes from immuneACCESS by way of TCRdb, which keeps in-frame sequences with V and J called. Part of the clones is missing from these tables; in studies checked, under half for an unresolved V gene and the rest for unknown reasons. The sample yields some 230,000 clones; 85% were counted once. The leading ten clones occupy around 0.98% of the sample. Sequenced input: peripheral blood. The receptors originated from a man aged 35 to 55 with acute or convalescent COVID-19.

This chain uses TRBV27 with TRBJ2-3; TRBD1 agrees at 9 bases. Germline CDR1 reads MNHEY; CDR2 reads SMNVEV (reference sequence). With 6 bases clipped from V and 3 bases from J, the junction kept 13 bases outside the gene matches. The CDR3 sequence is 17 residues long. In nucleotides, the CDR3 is TGTGCCAGCAGCCCTGGTGGGGGGACAGGGATAACAGATACGCAGTATTTT. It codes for CASSPGGGTGITDTQYF.

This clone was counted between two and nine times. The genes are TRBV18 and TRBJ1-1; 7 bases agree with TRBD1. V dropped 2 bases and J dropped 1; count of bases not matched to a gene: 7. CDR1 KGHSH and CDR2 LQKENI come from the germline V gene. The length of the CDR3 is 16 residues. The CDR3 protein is CASSPTLPGGNTEAFF. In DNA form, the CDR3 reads TGTGCCAGCTCACCAACACTCCCAGGGGGGAACACTGAAGCTTTCTTT.

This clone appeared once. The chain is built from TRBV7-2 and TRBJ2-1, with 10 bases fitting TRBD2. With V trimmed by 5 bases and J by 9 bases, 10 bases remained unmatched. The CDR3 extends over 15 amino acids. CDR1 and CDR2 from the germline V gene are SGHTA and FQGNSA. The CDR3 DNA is TGTGCCAGCAGCGATGGGACTAGCGCATTTTTTGAGCAGTTCTTC. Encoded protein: CASSDGTSAFFEQFF.

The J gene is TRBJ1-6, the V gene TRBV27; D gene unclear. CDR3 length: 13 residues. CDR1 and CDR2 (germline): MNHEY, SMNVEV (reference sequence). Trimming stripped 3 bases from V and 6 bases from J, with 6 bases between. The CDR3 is CASSLQINSPLHF. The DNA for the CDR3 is TGTGCCAGCAGTTTGCAGATTAATTCACCCCTCCACTTT.

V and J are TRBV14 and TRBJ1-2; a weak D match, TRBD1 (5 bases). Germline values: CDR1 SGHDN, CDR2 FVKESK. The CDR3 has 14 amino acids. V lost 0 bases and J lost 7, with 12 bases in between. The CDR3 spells CASSQDWGGAGYTF. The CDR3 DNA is TGTGCCAGCAGCCAAGATTGGGGGGGTGCTGGCTACACCTTC.

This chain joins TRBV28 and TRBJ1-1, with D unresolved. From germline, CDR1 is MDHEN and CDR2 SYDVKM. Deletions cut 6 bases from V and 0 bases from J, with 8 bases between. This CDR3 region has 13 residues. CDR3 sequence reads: CASRSQLNTEAFF. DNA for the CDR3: TGTGCCAGCAGATCACAGCTGAACACTGAAGCTTTCTTT.

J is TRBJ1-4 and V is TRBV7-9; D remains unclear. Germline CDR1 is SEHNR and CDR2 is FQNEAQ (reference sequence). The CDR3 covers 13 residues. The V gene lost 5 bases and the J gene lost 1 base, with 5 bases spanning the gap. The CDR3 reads CASSPITNEKLFF. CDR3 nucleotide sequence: TGTGCCAGCAGCCCTATAACTAATGAAAAACTGTTTTTT.

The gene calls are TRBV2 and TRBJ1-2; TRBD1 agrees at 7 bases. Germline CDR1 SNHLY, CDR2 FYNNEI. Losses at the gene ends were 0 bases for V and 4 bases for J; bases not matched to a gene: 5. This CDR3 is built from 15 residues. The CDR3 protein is CASSEALRDSYGYTF. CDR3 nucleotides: TGTGCCAGCAGTGAAGCGCTTCGGGACAGCTATGGCTACACCTTC.

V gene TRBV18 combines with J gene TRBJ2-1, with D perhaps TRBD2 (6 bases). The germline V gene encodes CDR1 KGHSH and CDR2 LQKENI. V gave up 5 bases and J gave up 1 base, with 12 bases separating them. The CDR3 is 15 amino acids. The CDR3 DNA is TGTGCCAGCTCAGGGGGGACCGCGTCCTACAATGAGCAGTTCTTC. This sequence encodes CASSGGTASYNEQFF.

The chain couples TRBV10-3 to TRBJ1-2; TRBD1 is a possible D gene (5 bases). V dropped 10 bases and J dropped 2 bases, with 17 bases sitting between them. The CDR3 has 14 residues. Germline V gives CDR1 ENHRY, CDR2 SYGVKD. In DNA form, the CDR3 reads TGTGCCAGCATAGGAGCAGGGAACAACTATGGCTACACCTTC. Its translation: CASIGAGNNYGYTF.

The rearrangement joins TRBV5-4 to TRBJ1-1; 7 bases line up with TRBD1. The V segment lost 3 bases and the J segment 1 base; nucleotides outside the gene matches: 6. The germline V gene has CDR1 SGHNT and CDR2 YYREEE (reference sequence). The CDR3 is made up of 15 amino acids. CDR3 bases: TGTGCCAGCAGCTCCGACAGGGAACGGAACACTGAAGCTTTCTTT. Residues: CASSSDRERNTEAFF.

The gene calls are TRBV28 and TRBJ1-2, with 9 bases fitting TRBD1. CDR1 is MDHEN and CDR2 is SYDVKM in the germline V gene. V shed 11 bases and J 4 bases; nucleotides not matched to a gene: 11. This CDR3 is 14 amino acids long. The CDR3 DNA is TGTGCCGCAACAGGGGGCGACCCCAGCTATGGCTACACCTTC. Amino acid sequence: CAATGGDPSYGYTF.

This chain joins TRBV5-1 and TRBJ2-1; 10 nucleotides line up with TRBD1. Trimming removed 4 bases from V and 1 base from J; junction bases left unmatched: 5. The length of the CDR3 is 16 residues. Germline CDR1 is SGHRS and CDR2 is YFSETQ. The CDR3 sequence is CASSTGQGGSYNEQFF. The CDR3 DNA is TGCGCCAGCAGCACTGGACAGGGGGGGTCCTACAATGAGCAGTTCTTC. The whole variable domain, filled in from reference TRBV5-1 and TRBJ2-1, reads KAGVTQTPRYLIKTRGQQVTLSCSPISGHRSVSWYQQTPGQGLQFLFEYFSETQRNKGNFPGRFSGRQFSNSRSEMNVSTLELGDSALYLCASSTGQGGSYNEQFFGPGTRLTVL.

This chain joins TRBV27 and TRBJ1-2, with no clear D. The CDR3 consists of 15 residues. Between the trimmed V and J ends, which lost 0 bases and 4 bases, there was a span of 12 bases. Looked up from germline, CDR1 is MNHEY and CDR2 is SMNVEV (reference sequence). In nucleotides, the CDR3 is TGTGCCAGCAGTTTATCGTGGGGTAGCGGCTATGGCTACACCTTC. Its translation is CASSLSWGSGYGYTF.

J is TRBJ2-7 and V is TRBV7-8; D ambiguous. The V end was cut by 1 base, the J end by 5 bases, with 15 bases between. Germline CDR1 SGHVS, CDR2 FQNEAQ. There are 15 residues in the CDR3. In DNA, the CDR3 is TGTGCCAGCAGCTTAGAGCCCCCTCTTAGTGACGAGCAGTACTTC. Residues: CASSLEPPLSDEQYF.

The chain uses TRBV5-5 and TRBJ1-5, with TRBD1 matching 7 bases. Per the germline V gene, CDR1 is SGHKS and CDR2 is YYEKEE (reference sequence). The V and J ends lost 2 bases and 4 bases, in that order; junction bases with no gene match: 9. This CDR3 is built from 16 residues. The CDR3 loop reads CASSFFSTGRNQPQHF. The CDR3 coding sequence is TGTGCCAGCAGCTTTTTCTCGACAGGGAGAAATCAGCCCCAGCATTTT.

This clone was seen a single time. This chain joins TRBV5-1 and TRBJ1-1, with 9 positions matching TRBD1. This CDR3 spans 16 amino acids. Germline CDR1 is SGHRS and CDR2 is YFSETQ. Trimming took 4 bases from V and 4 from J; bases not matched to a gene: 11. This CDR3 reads CASSNGQGQVSTEAFF. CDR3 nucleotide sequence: TGCGCCAGCAGCAACGGACAGGGGCAGGTGAGCACTGAAGCTTTCTTT.

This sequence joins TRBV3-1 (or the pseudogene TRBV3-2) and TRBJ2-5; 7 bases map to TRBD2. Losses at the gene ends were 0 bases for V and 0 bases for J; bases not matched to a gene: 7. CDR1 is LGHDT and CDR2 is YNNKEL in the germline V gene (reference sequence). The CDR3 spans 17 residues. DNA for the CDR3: TGTGCCAGCAGCCAAGAAGTGACTAGCCGGTACCAAGAGACCCAGTACTTC. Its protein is CASSQEVTSRYQETQYF.

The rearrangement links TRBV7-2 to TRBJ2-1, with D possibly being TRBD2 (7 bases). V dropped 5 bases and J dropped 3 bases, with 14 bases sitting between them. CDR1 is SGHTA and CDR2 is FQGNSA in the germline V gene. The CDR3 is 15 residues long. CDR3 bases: TGTGCCAGCAGCCCCCGGGGGGCGTACTACAATGAGCAGTTCTTC. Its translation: CASSPRGAYYNEQFF.

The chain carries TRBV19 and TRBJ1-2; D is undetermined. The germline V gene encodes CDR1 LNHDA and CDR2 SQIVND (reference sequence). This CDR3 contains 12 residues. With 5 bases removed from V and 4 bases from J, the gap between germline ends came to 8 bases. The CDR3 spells CASSDLAYGYTF. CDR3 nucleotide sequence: TGTGCCAGTAGTGACTTAGCCTATGGCTACACCTTC.